A selection of T cell receptor beta chains follows, all from one sample in a study of shared clonotypes between healthy human individuals. Libraries were prepared by immunoSEQ multiplex PCR; TCRdb keeps only in-frame clonotypes and omits some of them. Counted here are just under 350,000 clones, around 79% occurring once; the ten biggest clones make up under 11%. The specimen sequenced was memory CD4+ T cells sorted from blood. The receptors stem from a man between 25 and 39 years old in good health. Each CDR3 is given with its conserved first and last residue. D genes are given only for firm matches. Expanded clones get a size class; other rows say once, few or many, or leave the size out.

V gene,clone size,J gene,D gene,CDR3 DNA,CDR3 protein
TRBV18,NA,TRBJ2-2,NA,TGTGCCAGCCGCCTACACACAGGGATGAACACCGGGGAGCTGTTTTTT,CASRLHTGMNTGELFF
TRBV28,few,TRBJ1-5,NA,TGTGCCAGCAGGTGGTTCAATCAGCCCCAGCATTTT,CASRWFNQPQHF
TRBV28,NA,TRBJ1-5,NA,TGTGCCAGCAGTTCGGACATCATGCAGCCCCAGCATTTT,CASSSDIMQPQHF
TRBV12-5,NA,TRBJ2-2,NA,TGTGCTAGTGGTTTGTTTGCAGGGTCCGGGGAGCTGTTTTTT,CASGLFAGSGELFF
TRBV27,NA,TRBJ2-1,TRBD1,TGTGCCAGCAGTCTCCGGGACAGGGGTAACAATGAGCAGTTCTTC,CASSLRDRGNNEQFF
TRBV30,NA,TRBJ2-3,TRBD2,TGTGCCTGGGCCAGCGGGGATGTCACAGATACGCAGTATTTT,CAWASGDVTDTQYF
TRBV7-9,many,TRBJ1-2,NA,TGTGCCAGCAGCTTATACGGGGGAGAGTATCTTGGCTACACCTTC,CASSLYGGEYLGYTF
TRBV2,NA,TRBJ2-1,TRBD2,TGTGCCAGCAGTCCACTAGCGGGACTTGATCGGAATGAGCAGTTCTTC,CASSPLAGLDRNEQFF
TRBV2,NA,TRBJ2-5,TRBD2,TGTGCCAGCAGTGAGAGGTCAATAGCGGGAGAGTGGGAGACCCAGTACTTC,CASSERSIAGEWETQYF
TRBV18,NA,TRBJ2-7,NA,TGTGCCAGCTCACCACTATCAGGGGGTCGAACGGGAGGGGCTACCGAGCAGTACTTC,CASSPLSGGRTGGATEQYF
TRBV28,NA,TRBJ2-7,NA,TGTGCCAGCACCGGGGGCTTCCCCTACGAGCAGTACTTC,CASTGGFPYEQYF
TRBV7-2,NA,TRBJ1-1,NA,TGTGCCAGCAGCTTAGAAAGGGGGTCTGAAGCTTTCTTT,CASSLERGSEAFF
TRBV29-1,few,TRBJ2-2,TRBD1,TGCAGCGTTTGGTTGGGACAGAATACCGGGGAGCTGTTTTTT,CSVWLGQNTGELFF
TRBV4-1,NA,TRBJ2-5,TRBD1,TGCGCCAGCAGCCAAGAGACAGGGTTGGGGACCCAGTACTTC,CASSQETGLGTQYF
TRBV29-1,few,TRBJ2-7,NA,TGCAGCGTTGACGCCCCTACGGACCTCGGGGGCGAGCAGTACTTC,CSVDAPTDLGGEQYF
TRBV7-9,NA,TRBJ2-1,NA,TGTGCCAGCAGCTTAGCGCAGGGTGAGCAGTTCTTC,CASSLAQGEQFF
TRBV6-5,NA,TRBJ2-7,NA,TGTGCCAGCAGTTATTGGGGGTCTCGGGACTCCTACGAGCAGTACTTC,CASSYWGSRDSYEQYF
TRBV6-1,NA,TRBJ2-6,NA,TGTGCCAGCAGTGAAGCCAGGGCTAGGGCTGGGGCCAACGTCCTGACTTTC,CASSEARARAGANVLTF
TRBV20-1,many,TRBJ1-2,NA,TGCAGTGCTGAGGAAGGCTACACCTTC,CSAEEGYTF
TRBV5-4,NA,TRBJ2-2,NA,TGTGCCAGCAGCTTGGATGTATCGAGCGGGGAGCTGTTTTTT,CASSLDVSSGELFF
TRBV2,many,TRBJ2-2,NA,TGTGCCAGCAGAGGCTCGGGGGCACGACAGACCGGGGAGCTGTTTTTT,CASRGSGARQTGELFF
TRBV5-6,NA,TRBJ1-2,NA,TGTGCCAGCAGCTTGACAGCCTATGGCTACACCTTC,CASSLTAYGYTF
TRBV7-9,NA,TRBJ1-2,NA,TGTGCCAGCAGCTCCCCGAACGCTCCGGGACCTCTTGCGGGCTATGGCTACACCTTC,CASSSPNAPGPLAGYGYTF
TRBV13,NA,TRBJ2-7,NA,TGTGCCAGCAGTCCCTACGAGCAGTACTTC,CASSPYEQYF
TRBV7-9,NA,TRBJ1-5,NA,TGTGCCAGCAGCTTAGTCGGAGGGAGCAATCAGCCCCAGCATTTT,CASSLVGGSNQPQHF